One TCR beta chain is described in this entry. The data derive from a study of blood T cell repertoires in COVID-19. Looking at the study overall: Material from acute and convalescent COVID-19 was sourced from the United States, Italy and Spain.

Original data processing: Using reference gene primer amplification, nucleated cell counts were estimated. Method: immunoSEQ multiplex PCR; TCRdb's copy keeps in-frame clones and lacks some. V and J calls plus clone size are reproduced from that table; the DNA served to infer D and trimming. Among 230,000 or so clones, around four fifths were seen once, and the ten largest hold around 8.9%. The CDR3 has 13 residues. CDR1 and CDR2 (germline): LNHDA, SQIVND (reference sequence). J gave up 6 bases and V 11 bases, and 5 bases lay outside the gene matches. The sequenced material came from peripheral blood. This receptor was identified in a man aged 40-49 years with active or convalescent COVID-19. This rearrangement joins TRBV19 to TRBJ1-4, with 11 nucleotides matching TRBD1. The CDR3 sequence is CASWGQGDEKLFF. The CDR3 DNA reads TGTGCCTCATGGGGACAGGGGGATGAAAAACTGTTTTTT.